One and the same sample provided the 9 T cell receptor beta chains below, sequenced in a study of OX40 agonist ivuxolimab in advanced cancers. Data came from immunoSEQ multiplex PCR; TCRdb stores just in-frame clones and leaves some out. This repertoire shows about 26,000 clones, about nine tenths found once; its top ten account for less than 25%. The sequencing here drew on CD4+ or CD8+ T cells sorted from blood, taken in a trial of the OX40 agonist ivuxolimab. The receptors were sampled from an adult with an advanced solid tumor such as melanoma, head and neck, liver or kidney cancer.

This clone is a singleton in its sample. This rearrangement joins TRBV6-1 to TRBJ2-3; D is undetermined. The germline V gene has CDR1 MNHNS and CDR2 SASEGT. V was clipped by 7 bases and J by 0 bases, with 8 bases between them. CDR3 length: 13 residues. The CDR3 nucleotides are TGTGCCAGCACAATCTTGAGCACAGATACGCAGTATTTT. Its protein product is CASTILSTDTQYF.

The J gene is TRBJ1-5, the V gene TRBV6-5; TRBD1 is a possible D gene (5 bases). This CDR3 comprises 15 residues. The germline V gene encodes CDR1 MNHEY and CDR2 SVGAGI. V was pared by 5 bases and J by 3 bases, with 14 bases between. The CDR3 spells CASSPTDSLNQPQHF. CDR3 nucleotide sequence: TGTGCCAGCAGTCCTACTGACAGCCTCAATCAGCCCCAGCATTTT.

This rearrangement joins TRBV4-3 to TRBJ2-3; 7 bases match TRBD1. V lost 0 bases, J lost 0 bases, and 12 bases stayed unmatched. The CDR3 has 19 residues. Germline V gene sequence: CDR1 LGHNA, CDR2 YSLEER. CDR3 bases: TGCGCCAGCAGCCAAGATGGACAGGCCGAGATTTCTAGCACAGATACGCAGTATTTT. Translating it yields CASSQDGQAEISSTDTQYF.

In nucleotides, the CDR3 is TGTGCCAGCAGTTTATCGGGACTAGCGGGATTCTACGAGCAGTACTTC. Its translation: CASSLSGLAGFYEQYF. The chain employs TRBV27 and TRBJ2-7, with TRBD2 matching over 13 bases. Germline V gene data show CDR1 as MNHEY and CDR2 as SMNVEV (reference sequence). Losses at the gene ends were 0 bases for V and 3 bases for J; bases not matched to a gene: 2. The CDR3 length is 16 residues.

In this sample, this clone is medium-sized. V gene TRBV5-8 combines with J gene TRBJ1-5, with D hard to call. Germline V lookup: CDR1 SGHTS, CDR2 YDEGEE. Trimming pared 3 bases from V and 9 bases from J, leaving 7 bases between. The CDR3 has 11 amino acids. CDR3 DNA sequence: TGTGCCAGCAGCTCCTATCCGCCCCAGCATTTT. Translating gives CASSSYPPQHF. The full variable domain, with the rest looked up from reference TRBV5-8 and TRBJ1-5, is EAGVTQSPTHLIKTRGQQATLRCSPISGHTSVYWYQQALGLGLQFLLWYDEGEERNRGNFPPRFSGRQFPNYSSELNVNALELEDSALYLCASSSYPPQHFGDGTRLSIL.

This clone appeared a few times. The DNA for the CDR3 is TGCGCCAGCAGCAGCGCACTTACAGGTGACTATGGCTACACCTTC. As protein: CASSSALTGDYGYTF. The chain is built from TRBV5-1 and TRBJ1-2; D might be TRBD1 (5 bases). V dropped 4 bases and J dropped 3 bases, with 16 bases sitting between them. There are 15 residues in the CDR3. Germline CDR1 is SGHRS and CDR2 is YFSETQ.

This chain links TRBV5-1 with TRBJ2-3, with 10 positions matching TRBD2. CDR1 SGHRS and CDR2 YFSETQ come from the germline V gene. After removal of 1 base from V and 2 bases from J, the junction contained 4 bases not matched to a gene. The CDR3 runs 16 residues. CDR3 coding DNA: TGCGCCAGCAGCTTGTCTAGCGGGAGATTCACAGATACGCAGTATTTT. This encodes CASSLSSGRFTDTQYF.

The V call is TRBV4-1, the J call TRBJ2-7, with a possible D match to TRBD1 (6 bases). The germline V gene encodes CDR1 MGHRA and CDR2 YSYEKL. Trimming left V 0 bases short and J 6 bases short, with 12 bases between. The CDR3 sequence is 14 residues long. This CDR3 reads CASSQEQGRSEQYF. As DNA, the CDR3 is TGCGCCAGCAGCCAAGAACAGGGAAGGTCCGAGCAGTACTTC.

V and J are TRBV5-1 and TRBJ2-7; TRBD1 agrees at 10 bases. Germline lookup yields CDR1 SGHRS and CDR2 YFSETQ. CDR3 size: 12 residues. The V gene end was trimmed by 7 bases and the J gene end by 6 bases; junction bases not matched to a gene: 4. This CDR3 is CASRGQGVEQYF. The CDR3 nucleotides are TGCGCCAGCCGAGGACAGGGGGTCGAGCAGTACTTC.